The 32 T cell receptor beta chains reported below all come from one sample, sequenced in a study of cytomegalovirus exposure and HLA in healthy donors. The PCR employed 60 Vbeta primers together with 13 Jbeta primers. Assay used: immunoSEQ multiplex PCR; TCRdb lists only in-frame clones, some missing. The data contain 95,000 to 150,000 clones, approximately 73% of them singletons. The sequenced material came from PBMCs. The receptors originated from a man aged 55-75 years in good health and CMV-seropositive.

This clone was observed a few times. The genes are TRBV6-1 and TRBJ2-6; TRBD2 matches 10 bases. The germline CDR1 and CDR2 sequences are MNHNS and SASEGT. V lost 4 bases to trimming and J lost 0 bases; unmatched junction nucleotides: 6. The CDR3 runs to 18 residues. The DNA of the CDR3 is TGTGCCAGCAGTGTTAGCGGGGGGACAAGCTCTGGGGCCAACGTCCTGACTTTC. Protein product: CASSVSGGTSSGANVLTF.

The chain employs TRBV9 and TRBJ1-4; 9 nucleotides agree with TRBD1. Germline lookup yields CDR1 SGDLS and CDR2 YYNGEE. The CDR3 spans 15 residues. After removal of 3 bases from V and 8 bases from J, the junction contained 8 bases not matched to a gene. CDR3 DNA: TGTGCCAGCAGCGCTCGGACAGGGGAAGGAGAAAAACTGTTTTTT. This encodes CASSARTGEGEKLFF.

This chain connects TRBV4-1 to TRBJ1-2; 10 bases are a match to TRBD1. The CDR3 is made up of 15 amino acids. Germline V gene data show CDR1 as MGHRA and CDR2 as YSYEKL. Trimming at V came to 4 bases and at J to 8 bases, leaving 10 bases not matched to a gene. CDR3 protein: CASSRLGQGVKGYTF. The CDR3 region has the DNA TGCGCCAGCAGCCGCCTAGGACAGGGGGTAAAAGGCTACACCTTC.

The genes are TRBV6-1 and TRBJ1-1; 9 bases fit TRBD1. V shed 0 bases, J shed 4 bases, and the junction held 9 bases outside the gene matches. This CDR3 region has 17 residues. Germline V CDR1 and CDR2: MNHNS, SASEGT. The CDR3 DNA sequence: TGTGCCAGCAGTGAAGCAGGGTTAGGGACAGGGTCCACTGAAGCTTTCTTT. Its protein is CASSEAGLGTGSTEAFF.

The rearrangement joins TRBV28 to TRBJ2-2; possible D gene TRBD1, 6 bases. Germline lookup yields CDR1 MDHEN and CDR2 SYDVKM. The CDR3 extends over 12 amino acids. V was trimmed by 7 bases and J by 5 bases, leaving 8 bases between them. The chain's CDR3 is CASTGATGELFF. CDR3 nucleotide sequence: TGTGCCAGCACAGGGGCAACCGGGGAGCTGTTTTTT.

This chain links TRBV25-1 with TRBJ2-7; D remains unclear. In germline, CDR1 is MGHDK, CDR2 SYGVNS. The CDR3 loop spans 14 amino acids. The ends were cut back, 2 bases at V and 1 base at J, with 9 bases in the middle. Here the CDR3 reads CASSEVGWSYEQYF. The CDR3 coding sequence is TGTGCCAGCAGTGAAGTCGGGTGGTCCTACGAGCAGTACTTC.

This clone came up once. The chain recombines TRBV2 with TRBJ2-1; 10 positions agree with TRBD2. Germline CDR1 SNHLY, CDR2 FYNNEI. The CDR3 length is 14 residues. J was trimmed by 4 bases and V by 5 bases; bases with no gene match: 2. Here the CDR3 reads CASSSGGAYNEQFF. In nucleotides, the CDR3 is TGTGCCAGCAGTAGCGGGGGGGCATACAATGAGCAGTTCTTC.

This rearrangement joins TRBV28 to TRBJ2-1, with 7 bases fitting TRBD2. V lost 3 bases to trimming and J lost 3 bases; unmatched junction nucleotides: 5. The CDR3 totals 15 residues. Germline V gives CDR1 MDHEN, CDR2 SYDVKM. The CDR3 protein is CASSLMGEGYNEQFF. Here the CDR3 DNA reads TGTGCCAGCAGTTTGATGGGGGAGGGCTACAATGAGCAGTTCTTC.

The rearrangement joins TRBV2 to TRBJ1-5; 9 bases align to TRBD1. From germline, CDR1 is SNHLY and CDR2 FYNNEI. With V trimmed by 6 bases and J by 5 bases, 8 bases remained unmatched. CDR3 length: 15 residues. As DNA, the CDR3 is TGTGCCAGCAGGGATAGACAGGGGGTTTATCAGCCCCAGCATTTT. Translated, it gives CASRDRQGVYQPQHF.

The chain is built from TRBV19 and TRBJ2-7; 10 nucleotides match TRBD1. This CDR3 has 15 residues. V shed 4 bases, J shed 6 bases, and the junction held 9 bases outside the gene matches. Germline V gives CDR1 LNHDA, CDR2 SQIVND (reference sequence). The CDR3 sequence: CASSKRGQGMIEQYF. The CDR3 coding sequence is TGTGCCAGTAGTAAGAGGGGACAGGGGATGATCGAGCAGTACTTC.

This chain links TRBV4-2 with TRBJ2-3; 9 nucleotides align to TRBD2. Germline V gene sequence: CDR1 LGHNA, CDR2 YNFKEQ. This CDR3 has 16 residues. V shed 1 base and J 1 base; nucleotides not matched to a gene: 3. This CDR3 is CASSQASGTGTDTQYF. CDR3 DNA: TGTGCCAGCAGCCAAGCTAGCGGGACTGGCACAGATACGCAGTATTTT.

The rearrangement joins TRBV7-3 to TRBJ2-3; 8 bases are a match to TRBD1. This CDR3 has 14 amino acids. V shed 5 bases, J shed 4 bases, and the junction held 5 bases outside the gene matches. Germline V gene lookup returns CDR1 SGHTA and CDR2 FQGTGA. The CDR3 bases are TGTGCCAGCAGCACCACAGGGGGAGCAGATACGCAGTATTTT. Translated, it gives CASSTTGGADTQYF.

This chain links TRBV5-6 with TRBJ2-7; D might be TRBD2 (6 bases). The V gene lost 0 bases and the J gene lost 4 bases, with 14 bases spanning the gap. There are 15 residues in the CDR3. Germline CDR1 reads SGHDT; CDR2 reads YYEEEE. The DNA of the CDR3 is TGTGCCAGCAGCTTGGTAGTTGGGGGGTCTTACGAGCAGTACTTC. Translated: CASSLVVGGSYEQYF.

This clone was seen only once. J is TRBJ1-5 and V is TRBV14, with a possible D match to TRBD1 (6 bases). Trimming left V 0 bases short and J 4 bases short, with 22 bases between. CDR1 SGHDN and CDR2 FVKESK come from the germline V gene. CDR3 length: 19 residues. DNA for the CDR3: TGTGCCAGCAGCCAAGATGCTGGTTTGTCGGGACATATAAATCAGCCCCAGCATTTT. Protein sequence: CASSQDAGLSGHINQPQHF. The full variable domain, in which reference TRBV14 and TRBJ1-5 provide the parts outside the CDR3, is EAGVTQFPSHSVIEKGQTVTLRCDPISGHDNLYWYRRVMGKEIKFLLHFVKESKQDESGMPNNRFLAERTGGTYSTLKVQPAELEDSGVYFCASSQDAGLSGHINQPQHFGDGTRLSIL.

The CDR3 nucleotides read TGCGCCAGCAGCTCCCGGACGGGGGATTCACCCCTCCACTTT. It specifies CASSSRTGDSPLHF. This chain connects TRBV5-1 to TRBJ1-6, with D possibly being TRBD1 (5 bases). Germline loops: CDR1 SGHRS, CDR2 YFSETQ. V was trimmed by 3 bases and J by 8 bases, leaving 12 bases between them. The CDR3 spans 14 residues.

This chain uses TRBV28 with TRBJ1-4, with a weak D call TRBD1 (5 bases). Deletions cut 7 bases from V and 2 bases from J, with 14 bases between. Looked up from germline, CDR1 is MDHEN and CDR2 is SYDVKM. The CDR3 is made up of 15 amino acids. The CDR3 is CASTRAAFTNEKLFF. The CDR3 DNA follows: TGTGCCAGCACCAGGGCGGCCTTCACTAATGAAAAACTGTTTTTT.

The rearrangement uses TRBV5-4 and TRBJ1-1; no firm D call. The germline V and J ends were trimmed by 2 bases and 0 bases, with 11 bases remaining between them. The CDR3 contains 15 residues. Germline lookup yields CDR1 SGHNT and CDR2 YYREEE (reference sequence). CDR3 bases: TGTGCCAGCAGCTTCGATGGGCAGCTGAACACTGAAGCTTTCTTT. This encodes CASSFDGQLNTEAFF.

This clone was observed a few times. In nucleotides, the CDR3 is TGTGCCAGCAGGGATAGCGGGGTCCTAGATACGCAGTATTTT. Translation: CASRDSGVLDTQYF. This sequence joins TRBV7-9 and TRBJ2-3; 8 positions agree with TRBD2. The trim removed 6 bases at V and 5 bases at J, leaving 7 bases unmatched. CDR3 size: 14 residues. Germline CDR1 and CDR2: SEHNR and FQNEAQ (reference sequence).

This chain links TRBV2 with TRBJ2-3, with 9 bases identical to TRBD1. Germline CDR1 reads SNHLY; CDR2 reads FYNNEI. This CDR3 is 16 amino acids long. J gave up 4 bases and V 7 bases, and 12 bases lay outside the gene matches. The CDR3 nucleotides read TGTGCCAGCAACCCCGGGGAAGGACAGGGGCCAGATACGCAGTATTTT. As protein: CASNPGEGQGPDTQYF.

V and J are TRBV7-6 and TRBJ1-5, with 9 bases that match TRBD1. The junction had 5 bases not matched to a gene; V was cut back by 5 bases and J by 6 bases. CDR3 length: 14 residues. CDR1 and CDR2 from the germline V gene are SGHVS and FNYEAQ. The CDR3 sequence is CASSLGTGLQPQHF. The CDR3, as DNA: TGTGCCAGCAGCCTCGGGACAGGGCTTCAGCCCCAGCATTTT.

This clone showed up just a few times. The chain joins TRBV28 to TRBJ2-5, with D maybe TRBD2 (5 bases). V shed 5 bases and J shed 5 bases, with 15 bases lying between them. The CDR3 totals 14 residues. Germline V gene data show CDR1 as MDHEN and CDR2 as SYDVKM. CDR3 coding DNA: TGTGCCAGCAGTCCCCTTGGAGGTTCGGAGACCCAGTACTTC. As protein: CASSPLGGSETQYF.

The chain recombines TRBV2 with TRBJ2-7; maybe TRBD1 (5 bases). The ends were cut back, 6 bases at V and 5 bases at J, with 20 bases in the middle. The germline gives CDR1 SNHLY, CDR2 FYNNEI. The CDR3 is made up of 15 amino acids. The CDR3 DNA is TGTGCCAGCAGCGCAATCAGGGAATTAATAAACGAGCAGTACTTC. Protein product: CASSAIRELINEQYF.

This rearrangement joins TRBV5-1 to TRBJ1-1, with D hard to call. Deletions cut 0 bases from V and 5 bases from J, with 14 bases between. CDR1 and CDR2 from the germline V gene are SGHRS and YFSETQ. The CDR3 is 15 amino acids. The CDR3 protein is CASSLDGPAGTEAFF. CDR3 DNA sequence: TGCGCCAGCAGCTTGGATGGTCCGGCGGGGACTGAAGCTTTCTTT.

By its share, this clone is medium-sized. The V gene is TRBV6-1, the J gene TRBJ2-5; the match to TRBD2 covers 8 bases. This CDR3 comprises 16 residues. CDR1 is MNHNS and CDR2 is SASEGT in the germline V gene. The J segment lost 0 bases and the V segment lost 3 bases, leaving 6 bases of the junction unmatched. CDR3 in amino acids: CASSDRAGGDQETQYF. As DNA, the CDR3 is TGTGCCAGCAGTGACCGGGCGGGGGGAGACCAAGAGACCCAGTACTTC.

The chain is built from TRBV4-1 and TRBJ1-5; D ambiguous. The CDR3 is made up of 18 amino acids. Between the trimmed V and J ends, which lost 4 bases and 7 bases, there was a span of 26 bases. Germline lookup yields CDR1 MGHRA and CDR2 YSYEKL. CDR3 residues: CASSPRRHDRDYQQPQHF. The CDR3 DNA reads as TGCGCCAGCAGCCCTAGGAGGCATGATAGGGATTACCAACAGCCCCAGCATTTT.

V and J are TRBV11-2 and TRBJ1-5; weak D call: TRBD1 (5 bases). There are 15 residues in the CDR3. Looked up from germline, CDR1 is SGHAT and CDR2 is FQNNGV. V lost 0 bases and J 3 bases, leaving 9 bases between the germline ends. CDR3 nucleotide sequence: TGTGCCAGCAGCTTAGAAAGGGGCCCCAATCAGCCCCAGCATTTT. Translated: CASSLERGPNQPQHF.

The chain employs TRBV9 and TRBJ1-1; no clear D gene. CDR3 length: 15 amino acids. Trimming took off 0 bases at V and 1 base at J, with 10 bases between the two ends. Germline V gives CDR1 SGDLS, CDR2 YYNGEE. The CDR3 loop reads CASSVVRGGNTEAFF. The CDR3 DNA sequence: TGTGCCAGCAGCGTAGTACGGGGAGGGAACACTGAAGCTTTCTTT. Drawing the rest from reference TRBV9 and TRBJ1-1, the complete variable domain is DSGVTQTPKHLITATGQRVTLRCSPRSGDLSVYWYQQSLDQGLQFLIQYYNGEERAKGNILERFSAQQFPDLHSELNLSSLELGDSALYFCASSVVRGGNTEAFFGQGTRLTVV.

V and J are TRBV9 and TRBJ2-2; tentatively, D is TRBD1 (6 bases). Germline CDR1 is SGDLS and CDR2 is YYNGEE. Trimming pared 7 bases from V and 4 bases from J, leaving 14 bases between. The CDR3 extends over 14 amino acids. The CDR3 loop is CASSIQGSTGELFF. The CDR3 DNA reads TGTGCCAGCTCAATCCAGGGGAGCACCGGGGAGCTGTTTTTT.

The V call is TRBV6-5, the J call TRBJ2-3, with 8 bases lining up with TRBD1. The germline gives CDR1 MNHEY, CDR2 SVGAGI. V shed 2 bases, J shed 3 bases, and the junction held 7 bases outside the gene matches. The CDR3 runs to 16 residues. The CDR3 protein is CASSYQGALGTDTQYF. CDR3 DNA: TGTGCCAGCAGTTACCAGGGGGCGCTCGGAACAGATACGCAGTATTTT.

V is TRBV7-9 and J is TRBJ1-2; 7 nucleotides align to TRBD1. V trimming: 7 bases; J trimming: 2 bases; junction bases outside the gene matches: 4. This CDR3 has 13 amino acids. Germline-derived CDR1 and CDR2 are SEHNR and FQNEAQ (reference sequence). The CDR3 bases are TGTGCCAGCAAACAGGGGAGGAACTATGGCTACACCTTC. This encodes CASKQGRNYGYTF.

This chain connects TRBV2 to TRBJ2-1, with 9 bases identical to TRBD1. The CDR3 covers 15 residues. The germline V gene has CDR1 SNHLY and CDR2 FYNNEI. Unmatched junction bases numbered 5, after V lost 5 bases and J lost 3 bases. The DNA for the CDR3 is TGTGCCAGCAGTCCGGGACAGGGTCTCTACAATGAGCAGTTCTTC. Protein sequence: CASSPGQGLYNEQFF.

The V and J genes are TRBV18 and TRBJ1-3; the D is unclear. V gave up 6 bases and J gave up 3 bases, with 18 bases separating them. CDR3 length: 16 amino acids. Germline CDR1 KGHSH, CDR2 LQKENI. CDR3 coding DNA: TGTGCCAGCTCGCCTCCCAGCGGCAGCAGTGGAAACACCATATATTTT. It is translated as CASSPPSGSSGNTIYF.